Presented here are 21 T cell receptor beta chains from one specimen sequenced in a study of cytomegalovirus exposure and HLA in healthy donors (dated by TCRdb to 2017 to 2019). The library came from the immunoSEQ multiplex PCR assay. The multiplex PCR relied on a mix of 60 forward primers for TCR Vbeta segments and 13 reverse primers for TCR Jbeta segments. TCRdb holds this immuneACCESS table with in-frame rearrangements only. Some clones are missing; in checked studies, unresolved V genes explain under half, and the rest has no known cause. The sample includes about 130,000 clones, with about 11% observed a single time. 4.6% of the sample belongs to the ten largest clones. Input material: PBMCs. These TCRs come from a woman between 18 and 30 years old in good health and CMV-seropositive.

The V and J genes are TRBV18 and TRBJ2-7, with 7 bases identical to TRBD2. The CDR3 runs to 14 residues. The trim removed 0 bases at V and 5 bases at J, leaving 4 bases unmatched. Germline V CDR1 and CDR2: KGHSH, LQKENI. The CDR3 DNA sequence: TGTGCCAGCTCACCACCCTTGCGGGAGAACGAGCAGTACTTC. It is translated as CASSPPLRENEQYF.

This clone was recorded a few times. The chain has TRBV29-1 and TRBJ2-5; 7 nucleotides match TRBD1. Gene TRBJ2-7 matches the end of the DNA better, so the J call may be wrong. Germline values: CDR1 SQVTM, CDR2 ANQGSEA. This CDR3 has 16 residues. CDR3: CSVEERAGGSSYEQYF. CDR3 coding DNA: TGCAGCGTTGAAGAGCGGGCAGGGGGAAGCTCCTACGAGCAGTACTTC.

The chain combines TRBV2 with TRBJ2-1; TRBD1 aligns across 8 bases. The CDR3 consists of 15 residues. The V and J ends lost 1 base and 16 bases, in that order; junction bases with no gene match: 15. Per the germline V gene, CDR1 is SNHLY and CDR2 is FYNNEI. The CDR3 nucleotides are TGTGCCAGCAGTGAAGAGGAGTTAGCCAGGGGGCGCGAATTCTTC. This translates into CASSEEELARGREFF.

The chain is built from TRBV25-1 and TRBJ1-2, with 7 nucleotides matching TRBD1. The V gene's germline CDR1 is MGHDK and CDR2 SYGVNS. The ends lost 6 bases at V and 5 bases at J; junction bases unmatched: 3. The CDR3 runs to 12 residues. CDR3 sequence: CASRGQIYGYTF. CDR3 bases: TGTGCCAGCAGGGGACAGATTTATGGCTACACCTTC.

The rearrangement uses TRBV18 and TRBJ1-5; D gene ambiguous. V lost 0 bases, J lost 2 bases, and 14 bases lay in between. Germline CDR1 KGHSH, CDR2 LQKENI. The CDR3 runs to 17 residues. CDR3 sequence: CASSPPAGVEGNQPQHF. In DNA, the CDR3 is TGTGCCAGCTCACCACCGGCGGGAGTTGAAGGCAATCAGCCCCAGCATTTT.

This clone was seen a few times. This sequence joins TRBV9 and TRBJ1-1; D not resolved. This CDR3 comprises 14 residues. CDR1 SGDLS and CDR2 YYNGEE come from the germline V gene. Between the trimmed V and J ends, which lost 0 bases and 1 base, there was a span of 7 bases. The CDR3: CASSVASGNTEAFF. For the CDR3, the DNA is TGTGCCAGCAGCGTAGCTTCAGGGAACACTGAAGCTTTCTTT.

Only a few counts were recorded for this clone. V is TRBV5-1 and J is TRBJ1-5; D may be TRBD1 (6 bases). V was trimmed by 4 bases and J by 6 bases, leaving 17 bases between them. Germline-derived CDR1 and CDR2 are SGHRS and YFSETQ. The length of the CDR3 is 15 residues. The chain's CDR3 is CASSLGGQGSQPQHF. DNA of the CDR3: TGCGCCAGCAGCCTGGGGGGGCAGGGGTCTCAGCCCCAGCATTTT.

The chain uses TRBV23-1 and TRBJ1-5; the D is unclear. TRBV23-1 is annotated as an ORF whose role is uncertain. The CDR3 is 12 amino acids. With 6 bases removed from V and 4 bases from J, the gap between germline ends came to 7 bases. The CDR3 nucleotides are TGCGCCAGCAGGGCAGCGAATCAGCCCCAGCATTTT. It encodes CASRAANQPQHF.

About this clone: This sample includes further DNA sequences coding for the same CDR3. The chain couples TRBV18 to TRBJ2-1; a possible D gene is TRBD2 (6 bases). V lost 3 bases, J lost 8 bases, and 8 bases lay in between. Germline-derived CDR1 and CDR2 are KGHSH and LQKENI. The CDR3 sequence is 12 residues long. The CDR3 region is CASSPGGDEQFF. The CDR3 DNA is TGTGCCAGCTCACCGGGGGGAGATGAGCAGTTCTTC.

A few counts support this clone. The chain combines TRBV5-4 with TRBJ1-2; D not certain. Germline CDR1 is SGHNT and CDR2 is YYREEE (reference sequence). CDR3 length: 13 residues. V was clipped by 5 bases and J by 7 bases, with 15 bases between them. The CDR3 loop is CASSGERLSGYTF. Written as DNA, the CDR3 is TGTGCCAGCAGTGGGGAACGACTATCTGGCTACACCTTC.

This clone was detected only a few times. The chain links TRBV30 to TRBJ2-7, with D unclear. Germline V gene data show CDR1 as GTSNPN and CDR2 as SVGIG (reference sequence). The ends were cut back, 5 bases at V and 3 bases at J, with 14 bases in the middle. The CDR3 runs to 13 residues. CDR3 nucleotides: TGTGCCTGGGCTCCCGGGTCCTTCTACGAGCAGTACTTC. This gives the protein CAWAPGSFYEQYF.

V is TRBV5-6 and J is TRBJ2-5; 9 bases line up with TRBD1. Germline CDR1 reads SGHDT; CDR2 reads YYEEEE. Trimming cost V 4 bases and J 8 bases; bases outside gene matches: 12. This CDR3 spans 15 amino acids. The CDR3 coding sequence is TGTGCCAGCAGCATAGGACAGGGGACGGTATTAACCCAGTACTTC. It codes for CASSIGQGTVLTQYF.

Only a few counts were recorded for this clone. This sequence joins TRBV7-9 and TRBJ2-1, with D unresolved. CDR1 and CDR2 from the germline V gene are SEHNR and FQNEAQ (reference sequence). This CDR3 is built from 18 residues. V lost 5 bases and J 0 bases, leaving 20 bases between the germline ends. The CDR3 DNA is TGTGCCAGCAGCCCAGAGGTGGGTGGAGAGAGCTCCTACAATGAGCAGTTCTTC. Translated: CASSPEVGGESSYNEQFF.

The chain has TRBV7-9 and TRBJ2-7, with D unclear. Germline V lookup: CDR1 SEHNR, CDR2 FQNEAQ (reference sequence). The CDR3 is 11 residues long. Trimming removed 4 bases from V and 3 bases from J, with 4 bases in between. CDR3 sequence reads: CASSSFYEQYF. CDR3 in DNA: TGTGCCAGCAGCTCCTTCTACGAGCAGTACTTC.

This clone showed up just a few times. V usage is TRBV6-4 and J usage is TRBJ1-2; 7 positions match TRBD1. V lost 6 bases, J lost 6 bases, and 13 bases stayed unmatched. The germline gives CDR1 MRHNA, CDR2 SNTAGT. The CDR3 runs to 15 residues. DNA for the CDR3: TGTGCCAGCAGACCCTCTACGACAGGGTTTAATGGCTACACCTTC. This translates into CASRPSTTGFNGYTF.

The V call is TRBV19, the J call TRBJ2-3; the match to TRBD1 covers 11 bases. The CDR3 has 15 amino acids. V gave up 6 bases and J gave up 5 bases; unmatched junction bases: 7. Per germline, CDR1 LNHDA and CDR2 SQIVND (reference sequence). CDR3 coding DNA: TGTGCCAGTAGCCCGGGACAGGGGGGGAAAGATACGCAGTATTTT. Amino acids: CASSPGQGGKDTQYF.

In its sample, this clone was seen a few times. The V call is TRBV6-1, the J call TRBJ1-1; TRBD1 matches 7 bases. V was pared by 10 bases and J by 5 bases, with 13 bases of the junction left unmatched. Germline V gene lookup returns CDR1 MNHNS and CDR2 SASEGT. The CDR3 is 14 residues long. The CDR3 region has the DNA TGTGCCATAGGGGTACAGGGGTTAATTACTGAAGCTTTCTTT. It specifies CAIGVQGLITEAFF.

The rearrangement joins TRBV7-3 to TRBJ1-2, with a weak D call TRBD1 (5 bases). CDR1 is SGHTA and CDR2 is FQGTGA in the germline V gene. The CDR3 runs 14 residues. V lost 5 bases and J 8 bases, leaving 18 bases between the germline ends. The CDR3 loop is CASSQTEGREGYTF. The CDR3 DNA reads as TGTGCCAGCAGCCAAACGGAGGGCAGGGAAGGCTACACCTTC.

CDR3 sequence: CAWARGPGNQPQHF. In DNA form, the CDR3 reads TGTGCCTGGGCGAGGGGGCCCGGCAATCAGCCCCAGCATTTT. This rearrangement joins TRBV30 to TRBJ1-5; the match to TRBD1 covers 7 bases. V was pared by 5 bases and J by 2 bases, with 6 bases of the junction left unmatched. The CDR3 runs to 14 residues. Germline loops: CDR1 GTSNPN, CDR2 SVGIG (reference sequence).

The table lists this clone with a few counts. The V gene is TRBV28, the J gene TRBJ2-5; 10 bases are shared with TRBD1. CDR1 is MDHEN, CDR2 SYDVKM, per germline. The V segment lost 5 bases and the J segment 3 bases; nucleotides outside the gene matches: 9. The CDR3 contains 16 residues. The CDR3 DNA is TGTGCCAGCAGTCAAACTGGGACAGGGGAGAAAGAGACCCAGTACTTC. Translating gives CASSQTGTGEKETQYF. The complete variable domain, with remaining parts taken from reference TRBV28 and TRBJ2-5, reads DVKVTQSSRYLVKRTGEKVFLECVQDMDHENMFWYRQDPGLGLRLIYFSYDVKMKEKGDIPEGYSVSREKKERFSLILESASTNQTSMYLCASSQTGTGEKETQYFGPGTRLLVL.

The chain couples TRBV11-3 to TRBJ2-7, with a tentative D call TRBD2 (5 bases). V gave up 1 base and J gave up 5 bases, with 12 bases separating them. CDR1 and CDR2 (germline): SGHNT, YENEEA. The length of the CDR3 is 14 residues. The CDR3: CASSLVGRGDEQYF. The CDR3 DNA sequence: TGTGCCAGCAGCTTAGTGGGTCGGGGAGACGAGCAGTACTTC.